This TCR beta chain was observed in a study of T cell responses to AZD1222 COVID-19 vaccine. Repertoires were generated with immunoSEQ multiplex PCR, while TCRdb's copy carries only in-frame clones and drops some. The sample contains 25,000 or so clones, 92% of which appear only once. Investigators merged groups given second doses at roughly 4 or roughly 12 weeks. As concerns this clone: Its target is unknown.

CDR1 is SGHNT, CDR2 YENEEA, per germline. Trimming removed 1 base from V and 3 bases from J; junction bases left unmatched: 9. The CDR3 sequence is 16 residues long. Study-wide points: Clonal diversity was possibly underestimated, and the donors were mostly white British, with more females. Within unmutated variant regions lay the reported targets of nearly half of spike-specific TCRs.

V and J are TRBV11-3 and TRBJ2-7, with TRBD2 identical over 7 bases. The input for sequencing was peripheral blood, taken 28 days after the second AZD1222 dose. This clonotype was obtained from an adult who received the AZD1222 COVID-19 vaccine. CDR3 in DNA: TGTGCCAGCAGCTTAGGGGACGGGAGGCTGATCTACGAGCAGTACTTC. This encodes CASSLGDGRLIYEQYF. The whole variable domain, filled in from reference TRBV11-3 and TRBJ2-7, reads EAGVVQSPRYKIIEKKQPVAFWCNPISGHNTLYWYLQNLGQGPELLIRYENEEAVDDSQLPKDRFSAERLKGVDSTLKIQPAELGDSAVYLCASSLGDGRLIYEQYFGPGTRLTVT.